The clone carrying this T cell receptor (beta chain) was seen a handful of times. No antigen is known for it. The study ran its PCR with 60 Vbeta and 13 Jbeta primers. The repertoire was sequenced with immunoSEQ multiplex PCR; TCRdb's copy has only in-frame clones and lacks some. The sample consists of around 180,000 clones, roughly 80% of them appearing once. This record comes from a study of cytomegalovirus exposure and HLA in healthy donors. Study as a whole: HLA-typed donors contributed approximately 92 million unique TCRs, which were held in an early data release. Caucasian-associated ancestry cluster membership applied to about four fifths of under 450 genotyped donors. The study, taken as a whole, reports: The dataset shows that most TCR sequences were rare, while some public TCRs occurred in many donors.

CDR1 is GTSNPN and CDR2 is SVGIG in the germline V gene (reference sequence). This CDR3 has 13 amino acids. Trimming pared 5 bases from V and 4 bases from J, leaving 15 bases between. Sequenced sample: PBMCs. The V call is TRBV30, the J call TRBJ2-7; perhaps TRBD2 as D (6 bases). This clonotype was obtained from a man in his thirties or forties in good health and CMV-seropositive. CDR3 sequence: CAWARRAAYEQYF. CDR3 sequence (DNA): TGTGCCTGGGCGAGGAGGGCCGCTTACGAGCAGTACTTC. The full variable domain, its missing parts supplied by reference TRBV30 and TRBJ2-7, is SQTIHQWPATLVQPVGSPLSLECTVEGTSNPNLYWYRQAAGRGLQLLFYSVGIGQISSEVPQNLSASRPQDRQFILSSKKLLLSDSGFYLCAWARRAAYEQYFGPGTRLTVT.